This TCR beta chain emerged from a study of T cell responses to AZD1222 COVID-19 vaccine (dated by TCRdb to the early 2020s). Regarding the research as a whole: AZD1222 recipients given second doses at about 4 weeks or at about 12 weeks were pooled, since spike-specific TCR depth and breadth were not found to differ between the two schedules. Enrollment into the trials was organized by age into subgroups of 18-55, 56-69 and 70-plus years, and those subgroups contained roughly 150, 30 and 60 TCR-sequenced participants, respectively. A total of under 250 trial participants underwent TCR sequencing, of whom more than 200 had received two doses of AZD1222 and 26 had received two doses of the MenACWY control vaccine. Summary of the overall study and its limitations: Participants were mostly white British, with more females than males. The authors suggested clonal diversity may have been underestimated. Conclusions about previously exposed vaccinees are limited, since just five to seven AZD1222 recipients were seropositive for SARS-CoV-2 at baseline. CD4 TCRs associated with the vaccine covered the entire spike protein, and the dominant responses were in regions 160-218 and 743-854. After two AZD1222 doses, spike-specific TCR breadth and depth were significantly higher than at day 0 and than in MenACWY recipients. Nearly half of unique spike-specific TCRs reportedly recognized epitopes outside regions mutated in the B.1.351 and B.1.1.7 variants. No day 14 peak-response samples were available, so repertoires were characterized only after the peak T cell response. The 56-69-year group was small, and its depth increase did not reach significance, likely because of low power.

As for this clone: It lacks a known antigen. Base qualities were left out, and no much larger clone turns up one base away.

The time point label for this specimen denotes: baseline before first vaccination. Vaccinee samples came from UK trials COV001 and COV002, including a single-blind randomized controlled phase 2/3 trial of AZD1222 (ChAdOx1 nCoV-19) in healthy adults. For TCRbeta chain sequencing, PBMC samples were collected from trial participants at day 0 and at day 28 after the second dose. The CDR3 regions of human TCRbeta chains were subjected to immunosequencing. In the original analysis: TCRs in the repertoires were matched against a reference library of SARS-CoV-2-specific TCRs that had been generated with the MIRA antigen-specificity platform. Breadth was defined as the fraction of unique TCRs that were SARS-CoV-2-associated, and depth was defined as the fraction of total T cells that were SARS-CoV-2-associated. Using the MIRA data, each spike-specific TCR was mapped to the spike region that the TCR reacts to and placed in a CD4 or CD8 class. Log10-transformed breadth and depth values were compared by one-way ANOVA with Sidak's multiple comparisons tests. TCRdb limited this immuneACCESS table to in-frame rearrangements with V and J called. A share of clones is missing; checked studies link under half to unresolved V genes, and the rest is unexplained. The DNA gave D and trimming, while V, J and clone size come from that table. The sample includes 130,000 to 150,000 clones, with more than 70% observed a single time. The ten top clones hold roughly 16% of the sample.

Reading the germline V gene gives CDR1 MRHNA and CDR2 SNTAGT. V loses 8 bases at its end and J loses 7 bases; junction bases beyond the gene matches: 11. The CDR3 has 15 amino acids, counting the end cysteine and phenylalanine. Kept here is only the CDR3 DNA, which spans 45 bases and is read in frame from base 1. In this chain, TRBV6-4 is recombined with TRBJ2-2, with TRBD1 identical over 9 junction bases. The sequences come from peripheral blood, collected on day 0 of AZD1222 vaccination. This TCR came from an adult in good health. The CDR3 reads CASRSTGGAGGELFF. The DNA is TGTGCCAGCCGTTCCACAGGGGGCGCGGGCGGGGAGCTGTTTTTT.